This TCR beta chain was captured by sequencing in a study of T cells in women clearing cervical HPV infection. The data were produced by immunoSEQ multiplex PCR, yet TCRdb's version contains in-frame clones alone and is incomplete. The table lists more than 45,000 clones, with about 1.5% in the top ten. In germline, CDR1 is SNHLY, CDR2 FYNNEI. The CDR3 consists of 14 residues. Trimming removed 10 bases from V and 5 bases from J; junction bases left unmatched: 10. As to this clone: From the germline J gene comes the end of the CDR3, since the read stops 3 residues before it.

Sequencing was carried out using blood buffy coat. This sequence originates from a woman aged 18 to 75 with a cervical HPV16 infection that either progressed to CIN3+ or cleared (not recorded which). The V call is TRBV2, the J call TRBJ2-5; 10 bases are a match to TRBD1. The part of the CDR3 DNA that was read is TGTGCCACTAGCATCGGACAGGGGGTGGAGACC. This translates into CATSIGQGVET. The complete CDR3 protein is CATSIGQGVETQYF. The full variable domain, its missing parts supplied by reference TRBV2 and TRBJ2-5, is EPEVTQTPSHQVTQMGQEVILRCVPISNHLYFYWYRQILGQKVEFLVSFYNNEISEKSEIFDDQFSVERPDGSNFTLKIRSTKLEDSAMYFCATSIGQGVETQYFGPGTRLLVL.